What follows are 4 T cell receptor beta chains derived from one specimen sequenced in a study of cytomegalovirus exposure and HLA in healthy donors. Libraries were prepared by immunoSEQ multiplex PCR; TCRdb keeps only in-frame clonotypes and omits some of them. The table has some 80,000 clones, roughly 96% seen once. The sequenced sample was PBMCs. All receptors derive from a woman younger than 35 in good health and CMV-seronegative.

The gene calls are TRBV27 and TRBJ2-1; D uncertain. V lost 2 bases and J lost 8, with 4 bases in between. The CDR3 spans 11 residues. CDR1 is MNHEY and CDR2 is SMNVEV in the germline V gene (reference sequence). The CDR3 DNA reads as TGTGCCAGCAGTTTAGCGGATGAGCAGTTCTTC. This sequence encodes CASSLADEQFF.

V gene TRBV5-1 combines with J gene TRBJ2-7; TRBD2 agrees at 13 bases. Germline V gives CDR1 SGHRS, CDR2 YFSETQ. V lost 4 bases and J lost 5; bases outside the gene matches: 12. The CDR3 runs 17 residues. The CDR3 here is CASSPRPGLAGAHEQYF. The CDR3 DNA follows: TGCGCCAGCAGCCCCCGACCAGGACTAGCGGGAGCCCACGAGCAGTACTTC.

This clone came up a few times. The V gene is TRBV18, the J gene TRBJ2-7; tentatively, D is TRBD2 (6 bases). V lost 6 bases, J lost 3 bases, and 15 bases lay in between. The germline V gene has CDR1 KGHSH and CDR2 LQKENI. The CDR3 spans 14 residues. CDR3 sequence reads: CASSSGTVGYEQYF. The CDR3 region has the DNA TGTGCCAGCTCGTCCGGGACTGTAGGCTACGAGCAGTACTTC.

This clone was detected only once. The chain uses TRBV7-7 and TRBJ2-3; D remains unclear. V was pared by 5 bases and J by 5 bases, with 11 bases between. The CDR3 spans 13 residues. Germline lookup yields CDR1 SSHAT and CDR2 FNYEAQ (reference sequence). In DNA form, the CDR3 reads TGTGCCAGCAGCCCCCCGTCGAGAGATACGCAGTATTTT. This translates into CASSPPSRDTQYF.